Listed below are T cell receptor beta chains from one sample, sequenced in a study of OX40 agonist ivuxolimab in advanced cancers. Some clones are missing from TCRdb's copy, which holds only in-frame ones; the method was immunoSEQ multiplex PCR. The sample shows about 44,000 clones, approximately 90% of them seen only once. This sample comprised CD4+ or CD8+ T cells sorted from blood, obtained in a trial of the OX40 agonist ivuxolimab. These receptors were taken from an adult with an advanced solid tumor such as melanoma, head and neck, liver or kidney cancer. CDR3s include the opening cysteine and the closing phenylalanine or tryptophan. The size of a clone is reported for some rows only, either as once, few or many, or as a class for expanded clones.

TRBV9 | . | CASSVEQGSPVEELFF
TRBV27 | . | CASSLGLAGHYEQYF
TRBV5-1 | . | CASQMGGNEQFF
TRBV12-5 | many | CASGLRQGGNEKLFF
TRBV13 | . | CASSPSGWDEQFF
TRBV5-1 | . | CASSSRGIDTGELFF
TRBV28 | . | CASSLAPSGGTEAFF
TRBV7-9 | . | CASSLWQDAEAFF
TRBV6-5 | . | CASSYGGLEQPQHF
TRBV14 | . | CASSRTGAVLDTIYF
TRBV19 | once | CASHGGNTGELFF
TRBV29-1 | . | CSVEGWGVGDTQYF
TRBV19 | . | CASSIFLGTSYEQYF
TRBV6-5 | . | CASSLGQGLYNEQFF
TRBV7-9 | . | CASSSREKLFF
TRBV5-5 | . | CASSWQEGYGYTF
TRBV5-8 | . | CASSYPGLLETQYF
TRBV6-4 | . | CASSDGLAGGGNEQFF
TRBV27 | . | CASSFIGLMNTEAFF
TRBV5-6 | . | CASSLDVTDYIQYF
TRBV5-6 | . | CASSLTGTTPTGELFF
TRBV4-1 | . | CASSQVLGKAQPQHF
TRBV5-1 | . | CASSLTSGDSYNEQFF
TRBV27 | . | CASRRQGGSTDTQYF
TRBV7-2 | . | CASSLGSRTGITEAFF
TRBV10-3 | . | CAISESTGRSYEQYF
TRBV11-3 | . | CASSLDEGAKKRGYGYTF
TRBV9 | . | CASSVGGGGYGYTF
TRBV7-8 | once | CASSLQGDYTF
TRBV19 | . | CASSIFWGQAYEQYF
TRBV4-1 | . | CASSRVSGTGTYEQYF